This T cell receptor (beta chain) was obtained from a study of T cells in localized non-small cell lung cancer. General study results and limits: Uninvolved adjacent lung had higher T cell clonality than tumor and all other tissues. Adjacent lung tissue had a median roughly 55 of the top 100 clones found in the tumor. Those with higher blood T cell density had longer overall survival. Sequencing was restricted to one tumor region; therefore, heterogeneity remains possible.

V lost 0 bases to trimming and J lost 4 bases, with 13 bases between them. Germline CDR1 is LNHNV and CDR2 is YYDKDF (reference sequence). The CDR3 is 16 amino acids. Notes on this clone: What it binds is unknown.

The data were produced by immunoSEQ multiplex PCR, yet TCRdb's version contains in-frame clones alone and is incomplete. The data contain about 2,500 clones, approximately 35% of them singletons. The V gene is TRBV15, the J gene TRBJ2-1, with D perhaps matching TRBD2 (6 bases). This receptor was identified in a male donor aged 60 or over with stage II squamous cell lung carcinoma. Material: lymph node tissue, obtained before any cancer treatment. The CDR3 protein is CATSREWVAVYNEQFF. The CDR3 bases are TGTGCCACCAGCAGAGAGTGGGTAGCGGTGTACAATGAGCAGTTCTTC.